This TCR beta chain is drawn from a study of blood T cells in healthy people across ages. V lost 5 bases, J lost 4 bases, and 9 bases stayed unmatched. The CDR3 is made up of 16 amino acids. The V gene's germline CDR1 is SGHTA and CDR2 FQGNSA. The second PCR ran roughly 7 to 12 cycles with a sample-barcoded 5' primer and J-beta primers. TCRdb re-called the 5' RACE reads through MiXCR, storing one row per CDR3 protein. The top ten hold about 21% of the sample, which has fewer than 1 million distinct CDR3 sequences, more than 40% seen once. Material for sequencing was blood. The chain carries TRBV7-2 and TRBJ2-2, with 8 positions matching TRBD1. This receptor was identified in a man aged 60-69 years in good health. DNA of the CDR3: TGTGCCAGCAGCCCCCAGCAGGGGGCCGCCACCGGGGAGCTGTTTTTT. Residues: CASSPQQGAATGELFF.